This note documents a single TCR beta chain sequence. The V gene's germline CDR1 is MNHEY and CDR2 SMNVEV (reference sequence). The V gene lost 6 bases and the J gene lost 6 bases, with 18 bases spanning the gap. This CDR3 region has 15 residues. The record originates from a study of shared clonotypes between healthy human individuals. Assay: immunoSEQ multiplex PCR; the TCRdb copy retains only in-frame clones and omits some. In the table there are 2 million to 2.5 million clones, roughly 93% of which are singletons. The origin of this receptor is a man aged 18 to 30 in good health. Some clones in this sample may be carry-over from other donors' samples. The specimen was naive CD4+ T cells from PBMCs. Described subset: CD45RA+ positively selected. This rearrangement joins TRBV27 to TRBJ2-1; weak D call: TRBD2 (6 bases). The CDR3 is CASRFLGRSGNEQFF. The CDR3 DNA sequence: TGTGCCAGCAGATTCCTGGGGAGGTCGGGCAATGAGCAGTTCTTC.